A selection of T cell receptor beta chains follows, all from one sample in a study of blood T cell repertoires in COVID-19. Libraries were prepared by immunoSEQ multiplex PCR; TCRdb keeps only in-frame clonotypes and omits some of them. The profile shows some 120,000 clones, around 81% of them singletons. The sample taken for sequencing was peripheral blood. All receptors come from a human donor in a cohort sampled during active COVID-19. The CDR3 runs from the conserved cysteine through the conserved F or W. D genes are given only for firm matches. A row's size may be missing; if present it is once, few, many or a size class.

CDR3nt: TGTGCCAGCACCGCGGGGGGGTCCTCCTACAATGAGCAGTTCTTC; CDR3aa: CASTAGGSSYNEQFF; j_gene: TRBJ2-1; v_gene: TRBV28; abundance: -; d_gene: TRBD2
CDR3nt: TGTGCCAGCAGTTTCGGGGGGGCGTCGCTCTACAATGAGCAGTTCTTC; CDR3aa: CASSFGGASLYNEQFF; j_gene: TRBJ2-1; v_gene: TRBV6-6; abundance: -; d_gene: TRBD2
CDR3nt: TGTGCCGTAATAGCGGGGGCCCCCGGGGAGCTGTTTTTT; CDR3aa: CAVIAGAPGELFF; j_gene: TRBJ2-2; v_gene: TRBV6-6; abundance: -; d_gene: TRBD2
CDR3nt: TGTGCCAGCAGTGACGACAGGGGTGTTGAGACCCAGTACTTC; CDR3aa: CASSDDRGVETQYF; j_gene: TRBJ2-5; v_gene: TRBV6-1; abundance: -; d_gene: TRBD1
CDR3nt: TGTGCCAGCAGCTTAGCGGGGCAGGGGAATAATGAAAAACTGTTTTTT; CDR3aa: CASSLAGQGNNEKLFF; j_gene: TRBJ1-4; v_gene: TRBV7-9; abundance: -; d_gene: -
CDR3nt: TGTGCCACCAGTGGGGGACAGGGAACCCATGAGCAGTTCTTC; CDR3aa: CATSGGQGTHEQFF; j_gene: TRBJ2-1; v_gene: TRBV24-1; abundance: -; d_gene: TRBD1
CDR3nt: TGTGCCAGCAGCCAGGCTGGTCGAACCGGCGGGGGCTCCTACAATGAGCAGTTCTTC; CDR3aa: CASSQAGRTGGGSYNEQFF; j_gene: TRBJ2-1; v_gene: TRBV4-2; abundance: once; d_gene: TRBD2
CDR3nt: TGTGCCATCAGTGAGTCGGAGGATCCAGGCAACTATGGCTACACCTTC; CDR3aa: CAISESEDPGNYGYTF; j_gene: TRBJ1-2; v_gene: TRBV10-3; abundance: -; d_gene: -
CDR3nt: TGTGCCAGCAGTTTATGGAGCGGGGACACCGGGGAGCTGTTTTTT; CDR3aa: CASSLWSGDTGELFF; j_gene: TRBJ2-2; v_gene: TRBV27; abundance: -; d_gene: TRBD2
CDR3nt: TGTGCCTGGGATCAGACAGCTATGAACACTGAAGCTTTCTTT; CDR3aa: CAWDQTAMNTEAFF; j_gene: TRBJ1-1; v_gene: TRBV30; abundance: -; d_gene: -
CDR3nt: TGTGCCAGCAGTTTCACAACTAGCGGGGGGCCGAACACCGGGGAGCTGTTTTTT; CDR3aa: CASSFTTSGGPNTGELFF; j_gene: TRBJ2-2; v_gene: TRBV6-2/TRBV6-3; abundance: -; d_gene: TRBD2
CDR3nt: TGTGCCAGCAGTTTAGCCGACAGGGGATCCCATGGGCAGTACTTC; CDR3aa: CASSLADRGSHGQYF; j_gene: TRBJ2-7; v_gene: TRBV27; abundance: -; d_gene: TRBD1
CDR3nt: TGTGCCAGCAGTTTTTCCCGGGACTACGAGCAGTACTTC; CDR3aa: CASSFSRDYEQYF; j_gene: TRBJ2-7; v_gene: TRBV27; abundance: -; d_gene: -
CDR3nt: TGTGCCAGCACCTTTAGGGGGACGTCCGGCGTTGAGCAGTTCTTC; CDR3aa: CASTFRGTSGVEQFF; j_gene: TRBJ2-1; v_gene: TRBV6-5; abundance: -; d_gene: -
CDR3nt: TGTGCCAGCATCACAGCGGGGAACAGCAATGAGCAGTTCTTC; CDR3aa: CASITAGNSNEQFF; j_gene: TRBJ2-1; v_gene: TRBV5-5; abundance: -; d_gene: TRBD2
CDR3nt: TGTGCCAGCAGCTCTCGGGCAGGGGCTAGCAATCAGCCCCAGCATTTT; CDR3aa: CASSSRAGASNQPQHF; j_gene: TRBJ1-5; v_gene: TRBV7-8; abundance: -; d_gene: -
CDR3nt: TGTGCCAGCAGTTCACAGGGGGGATACTACAATCAGCCCCAGCATTTT; CDR3aa: CASSSQGGYYNQPQHF; j_gene: TRBJ1-5; v_gene: TRBV28; abundance: -; d_gene: TRBD1
CDR3nt: TGTGCCAGTAGTATAGTGGGGAGCGTTGAATATGGCTACACCTTC; CDR3aa: CASSIVGSVEYGYTF; j_gene: TRBJ1-2; v_gene: TRBV19; abundance: -; d_gene: -
CDR3nt: TGTGCCAGCAGCCTCCCGGGGGGCGAGCAGTACTTC; CDR3aa: CASSLPGGEQYF; j_gene: TRBJ2-7; v_gene: TRBV7-3; abundance: once; d_gene: TRBD2
CDR3nt: TGTGCCACCAGAGTTTGGCCACGGGGGGACTATGGCTACACCTTC; CDR3aa: CATRVWPRGDYGYTF; j_gene: TRBJ1-2; v_gene: TRBV19; abundance: -; d_gene: -
CDR3nt: TGTGCCAGCAGTGAAGCTCCGCAGCGGGACACCGGGGAGCTGTTTTTT; CDR3aa: CASSEAPQRDTGELFF; j_gene: TRBJ2-2; v_gene: TRBV6-1; abundance: -; d_gene: -
CDR3nt: TGTGCCAGCAGTGAAGCCCTACAGGGACCCTACGAGCAGTACTTC; CDR3aa: CASSEALQGPYEQYF; j_gene: TRBJ2-7; v_gene: TRBV6-1; abundance: -; d_gene: -
CDR3nt: TGTGCCAGCAGGATCGCAGGGACAGGGGCCAATCAGCCCCAGCATTTT; CDR3aa: CASRIAGTGANQPQHF; j_gene: TRBJ1-5; v_gene: TRBV28; abundance: -; d_gene: TRBD1
CDR3nt: TGTGCCAGTAGTACCCTGACAAGGGGGAACACTGAAGCTTTCTTT; CDR3aa: CASSTLTRGNTEAFF; j_gene: TRBJ1-1; v_gene: TRBV19; abundance: -; d_gene: -